The entry below describes one T cell receptor beta chain. Enrolled through a virtual design, the participants were between about 18 and 89 years of age and came from about two dozen US areas. The data were obtained in a study of blood T cell repertoires in COVID-19. At the level of the study: Sources were T cells, B-cell-depleted T cells, or PBMCs; the material itself was cDNA or gDNA.

V dropped 5 bases and J dropped 10; count of bases not matched to a gene: 6. The CDR3 covers 14 residues. Germline CDR1 reads PRHDT; CDR2 reads FYEKMQ (reference sequence). How the authors handled the data: Counts of nucleated cells, estimated from reference gene primer amplification, were obtained. TCRdb keeps only in-frame clones here, not all; method: immunoSEQ multiplex PCR. Clone size and the V and J calls come from that table; the DNA yielded D and trimming. The table includes about 480,000 clones, roughly 90% detected once. Material: PBMCs or T cells enriched from blood (not recorded which). This clonotype was obtained from a woman in her forties who had recovered from COVID-19. The chain uses TRBV13 and TRBJ2-1; TRBD2 aligns across 12 bases. The CDR3 protein is CASSPGLAGPEQFF. The CDR3 DNA is TGTGCCAGCAGCCCCGGACTAGCGGGGCCCGAGCAGTTCTTC.